This entry is about one T cell receptor (beta chain). The sample holds a few counts of this clone. The target of this receptor is not known. Gene names and germline sequences here are all drawn from mouse data. The read ends 4 residues early relative to the CDR3; the germline J gene fills the gap. The sample carries other DNA sequences with the same CDR3. Taken from cysteine to phenylalanine, the CDR3 has 14 residues. Part of the CDR3 DNA is given, 30 bases translated from base 1. Trimming removed 5 bases from V and 3 bases from J; the gene matches leave 3 bases unexplained. CDR1 and CDR2 are drawn from the germline V gene: NNHDY, SYVADS. Cells from mouse cutaneous lymph nodes were pooled, stained for CD4, CD8alpha, NKG2D, NKG2ACE and other markers, and then sorted on a BD Influx. This specimen belongs to a study of CD8+ T cells in alopecia areata (dated 2018 in TCRdb). Regarding the study in general: Skin from C3H/HeJ donors aged 6-12 months with spontaneous alopecia was grafted onto female C3H/HeJ recipients aged 7-10 weeks. In both human patients and the C3H/HeJ mouse model, the study applied high-throughput TCRbeta sequencing to look at T cell clonal expansion in alopecia areata. In humans, TCRbeta sequencing was performed on scalp tissue and on sorted CD4+ and CD8+ peripheral blood T cells from healthy controls and from patients with patchy or totalis/universalis alopecia areata. Clonality in the scalp was compared among normal scalp (n=4), patchy alopecia areata scalp (n=8), and alopecia totalis/universalis scalp (n=8). The RNA source kit depended on sample type: the PAXgene miRNA kit for fixed scalp, the miRNeasy kit for PBMCs, and the RNeasy kit for mouse skin. TCRbeta CDR3 regions were amplified by immunoSEQ multiplex PCR with 35 Vbeta forward and 13 Jbeta reverse primers.

Overall results and qualifications from the work: Unlike mouse skin, where gammadelta T cells dominate, normal human skin contains resident alphabeta T cells that get sequenced too, which complicates analysis of the scalp TCR repertoire. TCR sequences shared between patients were less clear than in mice, possibly partly because of HLA diversity in the patient population. Compared with normal scalp, lesional scalp, particularly in alopecia totalis/universalis, had higher clonality and more expanded CD8+ clones, which suggests antigenic drive.

Library prep was done by the immunoSEQ multiplex PCR assay. RNA was extracted from all samples and reverse transcribed into cDNA as template for TCR sequencing. SuperScript III was used for first-strand cDNA synthesis, primed with a 2:1 mix of oligo-dT and random hexamers. A synthetic immune receptor repertoire was used to measure amplification bias, and any remaining bias was corrected computationally. Sequencing of the libraries was done on Illumina HiSeq using 60 bp reads that spanned the CDR3 and were read from J toward V. Regarding the original processing steps: Raw reads were preprocessed to remove errors, and CDR3 was defined by IMGT conventions from the conserved cysteine to phenylalanine. Clonality was computed by normalizing Shannon entropy by log2 of the number of productive unique TCRs and subtracting the result from 1. Whether each scalp clone was CD4 or CD8 was inferred by checking scalp TCRbeta sequences against the CD4 and CD8 repertoires from sorted blood. This immuneACCESS table, as held by TCRdb, lists in-frame sequences with V and J called but not all clones. Of the missing ones, under half trace to an unresolved V gene in checked studies; the others have no known cause. V and J calls and clone size come straight from that table; D and trimming were deduced from the DNA. The sample counts more than 250,000 clones, each observed more than once. Together, the top ten hold 1.2% of the sample.

Recombination linked TRBV13-3 to TRBJ2-1; TRBD2 fits 9 bases in the junction. The receptor comes from a C3H/HeJ mouse with alopecia areata. Mice of this strain bear MHC haplotype H2-k. Sequencing was performed on CD4+ T cells sorted from a lymph node. The CDR3 DNA, read in part, is TGTGCCAGCAGAAAGACTGGGGGCTATGCT. Its product reads: CASRKTGGYA. The full CDR3 is CASRKTGGYAEQFF.